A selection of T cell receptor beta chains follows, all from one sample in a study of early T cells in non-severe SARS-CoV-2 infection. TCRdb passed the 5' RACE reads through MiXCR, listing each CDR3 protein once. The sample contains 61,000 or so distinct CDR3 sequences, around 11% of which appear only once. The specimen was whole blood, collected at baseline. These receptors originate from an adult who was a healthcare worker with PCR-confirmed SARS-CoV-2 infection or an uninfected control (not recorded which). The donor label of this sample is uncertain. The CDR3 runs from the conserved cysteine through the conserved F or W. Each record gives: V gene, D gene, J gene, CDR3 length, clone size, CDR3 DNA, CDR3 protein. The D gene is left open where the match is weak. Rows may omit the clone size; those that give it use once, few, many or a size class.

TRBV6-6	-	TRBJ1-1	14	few	TGTGCCAGCAGTCGACTGACAGGCACCACTGAAGCTTTCTTT	CASSRLTGTTEAFF
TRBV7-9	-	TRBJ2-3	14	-	TGTGCCAGCAGCCCTCCAGCGGCCACAGATACGCAGTATTTT	CASSPPAATDTQYF
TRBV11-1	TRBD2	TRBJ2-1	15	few	TGTGCCAGCAGCACTCGGACTAGCGGGGCAGGGGAGCAGTTCTTC	CASSTRTSGAGEQFF
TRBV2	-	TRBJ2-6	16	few	TGTGCCAGCAGTGAAAGGATTGGGTTCGGGGCCAACGTCCTGACTTTC	CASSERIGFGANVLTF
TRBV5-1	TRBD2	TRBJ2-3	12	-	TGCGCCAGCAGCTTGGCCGGGACTAGCAAGTATTTT	CASSLAGTSKYF
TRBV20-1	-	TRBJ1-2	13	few	TGCAGTGCTAGGGGCAGCTTGAACTATGGCTACACCTTC	CSARGSLNYGYTF
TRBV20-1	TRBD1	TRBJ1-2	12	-	TGCAGTGCTAAGGGACAGATCTATGGCTACACCTTC	CSAKGQIYGYTF
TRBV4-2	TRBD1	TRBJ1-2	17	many	TGTGCCAGCAGCCAAGACCTGCCAGGGGGAGGGTTGTATGGCTACACCTTC	CASSQDLPGGGLYGYTF
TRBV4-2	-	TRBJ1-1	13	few	TGTGCCAGCAGCCAAGTCGACCCCACTGAAGCTTTCTTT	CASSQVDPTEAFF
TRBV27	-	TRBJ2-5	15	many	TGTGCCAGCAGTTTATCGTTCCCAACCCAAGAGACCCAGTACTTC	CASSLSFPTQETQYF
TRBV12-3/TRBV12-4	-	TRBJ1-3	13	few	TGTGCCAGCAGTCACAGGGCGGGAAACACCATATATTTT	CASSHRAGNTIYF
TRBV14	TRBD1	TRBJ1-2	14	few	TGTGCCAGCAGCAAACTCCGGGACAGAGTCCGCTACACCTTC	CASSKLRDRVRYTF
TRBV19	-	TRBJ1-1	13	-	TGTGCCAGTAGTAGCCGGGACGGACGTGAAGCTTTCTTT	CASSSRDGREAFF
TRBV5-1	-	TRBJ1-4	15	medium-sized	TGCGCCAGCAGCCTGGACCGGGCGGCTAATGAAAAACTGTTTTTT	CASSLDRAANEKLFF
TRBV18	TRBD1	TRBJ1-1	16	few	TGTGCCAGCTCACCACTAGGACAGGGGGGAGACACTGAAGCTTTCTTT	CASSPLGQGGDTEAFF